A selection of T cell receptor beta chains follows, all from one sample in a study of PD-L1 blockade in urothelial cancer. The repertoire was sequenced with immunoSEQ multiplex PCR; TCRdb's copy has only in-frame clones and lacks some. The sample lists roughly 650 clones, less than 45% occurring once. The sequences come from tumor tissue, collected before atezolizumab (anti-PD-L1) treatment. The receptors originated from a man aged 55 to 70 with urothelial cancer. CDR3s include the opening cysteine and the closing phenylalanine or tryptophan. D genes are given only for firm matches. The listing skips clone size in some rows; elsewhere it reads once, few, many or a size class.

V: TRBV29-1; D: TRBD1; J: TRBJ1-1; size: .; CDR3: CSVTGGWGMNTEAFF; DNA: TGCAGCGTCACAGGGGGATGGGGGATGAACACTGAAGCTTTCTTT
V: TRBV9; D: TRBD2; J: TRBJ2-1; size: few; CDR3: CASSLAGGEDEQFF; DNA: TGTGCCAGCAGCTTGGCGGGAGGGGAGGATGAGCAGTTCTTC
V: TRBV19; D: TRBD1; J: TRBJ1-2; size: .; CDR3: CASSVSGGRLGYGYTF; DNA: TGTGCCAGTAGCGTTTCAGGGGGACGCCTCGGGTATGGCTACACCTTC
V: TRBV9; D: .; J: TRBJ1-1; size: .; CDR3: CASSEQNTEAFF; DNA: TGTGCCAGCAGTGAACAGAACACTGAAGCTTTCTTT
V: TRBV30; D: .; J: TRBJ2-1; size: .; CDR3: CAWSEGLAERVF; DNA: TGTGCCTGGAGCGAAGGTCTTGCCGAGCGGGTCTTC
V: TRBV9; D: .; J: TRBJ1-1; size: large; CDR3: CASSQGLNTEAFF; DNA: TGTGCCAGCAGCCAGGGGTTGAACACTGAAGCTTTCTTT
V: TRBV18; D: TRBD1; J: TRBJ1-4; size: .; CDR3: CASSLQGANEKLFF; DNA: TGTGCCAGCTCACTGCAGGGGGCTAATGAAAAACTGTTTTTT
V: TRBV28; D: .; J: TRBJ1-1; size: few; CDR3: CASKTGFTEAFF; DNA: TGTGCCAGCAAAACAGGATTCACTGAAGCTTTCTTT
V: TRBV19; D: TRBD2; J: TRBJ2-7; size: .; CDR3: CASSTPGLDYEQYF; DNA: TGTGCCAGTAGTACCCCGGGACTAGACTACGAGCAGTACTTC
V: TRBV11-3; D: .; J: TRBJ1-1; size: hyperexpanded; CDR3: CASSLILFGDTEAFF; DNA: TGTGCCAGCAGCTTAATTCTGTTTGGGGACACTGAAGCTTTCTTT
V: TRBV18; D: .; J: TRBJ2-7; size: once; CDR3: CASSPTTDYEQYF; DNA: TGTGCCAGCTCACCCACGACGGATTACGAGCAGTACTTC
V: TRBV6-8; D: TRBD1; J: TRBJ1-1; size: .; CDR3: CASSVSRDRGDTFF; DNA: TGTGCCAGCAGTGTCTCACGGGACAGGGGCGATACTTTCTTT
V: TRBV14; D: TRBD1; J: TRBJ1-2; size: .; CDR3: CASSQGQGDYGYTF; DNA: TGTGCCAGCAGCCAGGGACAGGGTGATTATGGCTACACCTTC
V: TRBV29-1; D: .; J: TRBJ1-1; size: .; CDR3: CSVDDGRDTEAFF; DNA: TGCAGCGTTGATGACGGTAGGGACACTGAAGCTTTCTTT
V: TRBV19; D: .; J: TRBJ2-5; size: .; CDR3: CASSIMETQYF; DNA: TGTGCCAGTAGTATCATGGAGACCCAGTACTTC
V: TRBV18; D: .; J: TRBJ2-7; size: .; CDR3: CASSPEFGDYEQYF; DNA: TGTGCCAGCTCACCGGAGTTCGGGGATTACGAGCAGTACTTC
V: TRBV29-1; D: .; J: TRBJ2-1; size: .; CDR3: CSVDPGYYNEQFF; DNA: TGCAGCGTTGATCCAGGGTACTACAATGAGCAGTTCTTC
V: TRBV6-1; D: TRBD1; J: TRBJ2-3; size: large; CDR3: CASSEATGGADTQYF; DNA: TGTGCCAGCAGTGAAGCGACAGGGGGCGCAGATACGCAGTATTTT
V: TRBV18; D: TRBD1; J: TRBJ1-1; size: .; CDR3: CASSTGGGNTEAFF; DNA: TGTGCCAGCTCGACAGGGGGCGGGAACACTGAAGCTTTCTTT
V: TRBV11-3; D: .; J: TRBJ2-5; size: large; CDR3: CASSSLMGQGTETQYF; DNA: TGTGCCAGCAGCTCCTTAATGGGGCAGGGGACGGAGACCCAGTACTTC
V: TRBV18; D: .; J: TRBJ2-3; size: .; CDR3: CASSPTPDTQYF; DNA: TGTGCCAGCTCACCCACCCCAGATACGCAGTATTTT
V: TRBV4-1; D: .; J: TRBJ2-5; size: .; CDR3: CASSQDGQWETQYF; DNA: TGCGCCAGCAGCCAAGACGGACAGTGGGAGACCCAGTACTTC
V: TRBV6-8; D: .; J: TRBJ2-3; size: large; CDR3: CASSRDNTDTQYF; DNA: TGTGCCAGCAGCCGGGACAACACAGATACGCAGTATTTT
V: TRBV18; D: TRBD1; J: TRBJ1-3; size: .; CDR3: CASSPTGTGGNTIYF; DNA: TGTGCCAGCTCACCGACCGGGACAGGGGGAAACACCATATATTTT
V: TRBV11-3; D: .; J: TRBJ2-7; size: few; CDR3: CASSALGGSSEQYF; DNA: TGTGCCAGCAGCGCTCTTGGAGGTTCCAGCGAGCAGTACTTC
V: TRBV18; D: .; J: TRBJ1-2; size: .; CDR3: CASSPEVQVGSGYTF; DNA: TGTGCCAGCTCACCAGAAGTCCAGGTGGGTTCTGGCTACACCTTC
V: TRBV29-1; D: .; J: TRBJ2-5; size: .; CDR3: CSVEIQARGQETQYF; DNA: TGCAGCGTTGAAATCCAGGCCAGAGGCCAAGAGACCCAGTACTTC
V: TRBV11-1; D: TRBD1; J: TRBJ2-7; size: .; CDR3: CASSSPRDRGMEQYF; DNA: TGTGCCAGCAGCTCCCCGAGGGACAGGGGGATGGAGCAGTACTTC
V: TRBV12-5; D: TRBD1; J: TRBJ2-5; size: .; CDR3: CASGRGTGEQETQYF; DNA: TGTGCTAGTGGTAGAGGGACAGGGGAGCAAGAGACCCAGTACTTC
V: TRBV28; D: TRBD1; J: TRBJ1-6; size: few; CDR3: CASSRDSNSPLHF; DNA: TGTGCCAGCAGCCGGGACAGTAATTCACCCCTCCACTTT
V: TRBV19; D: .; J: TRBJ2-1; size: .; CDR3: CASSIDPAARRHEQFF; DNA: TGTGCCAGTAGTATAGATCCGGCAGCCCGCCGCCATGAGCAGTTCTTC
V: TRBV11-3; D: .; J: TRBJ1-4; size: few; CDR3: CASSLSGPTNEKLFF; DNA: TGTGCCAGCAGCCTATCAGGGCCAACTAATGAAAAACTGTTTTTT
V: TRBV12-5; D: TRBD1; J: TRBJ1-5; size: .; CDR3: CASGLVGTGNQPQHF; DNA: TGTGCTAGTGGTTTGGTAGGGACAGGGAATCAGCCCCAGCATTTT
V: TRBV10-3; D: TRBD1; J: TRBJ2-1; size: .; CDR3: CAISEPTGTAYNEQFF; DNA: TGTGCCATCAGTGAGCCAACGGGGACAGCCTACAATGAGCAGTTCTTC
V: TRBV6-8; D: TRBD1; J: TRBJ1-6; size: .; CDR3: CATSAGRDRSNSPLHF; DNA: TGTGCCACCAGCGCGGGTCGGGACAGGAGTAATTCACCCCTCCACTTT
V: TRBV4-1; D: TRBD2; J: TRBJ2-5; size: few; CDR3: CASSQASGRNQETQYF; DNA: TGCGCCAGCAGCCAGGCTAGCGGGAGGAACCAAGAGACCCAGTACTTC
V: TRBV6-8; D: TRBD1; J: TRBJ1-3; size: few; CDR3: CASQAGGSGNTIYF; DNA: TGTGCCTCCCAGGCAGGGGGCTCTGGAAACACCATATATTTT
V: TRBV18; D: .; J: TRBJ2-5; size: .; CDR3: CASSPPAGLKETQYF; DNA: TGTGCCAGCTCACCACCCGCGGGGTTAAAAGAGACCCAGTACTTC
V: TRBV9; D: .; J: TRBJ2-2; size: .; CDR3: CASSGPSGQTGELFF; DNA: TGTGCCAGCAGCGGCCCTTCGGGGCAGACCGGGGAGCTGTTTTTT
V: TRBV6-8; D: TRBD2; J: TRBJ2-7; size: large; CDR3: CASKVESGRYEQYF; DNA: TGTGCCAGCAAGGTTGAAAGCGGGAGGTACGAGCAGTACTTC
V: TRBV29-1; D: .; J: TRBJ2-7; size: .; CDR3: CSVEVDRYEQYF; DNA: TGCAGCGTTGAAGTAGACCGCTACGAGCAGTACTTC
V: TRBV11-3; D: .; J: TRBJ1-1; size: .; CDR3: CASSPPGGATEAFF; DNA: TGTGCCAGCAGCCCCCCCGGGGGGGCCACTGAAGCTTTCTTT
V: TRBV19; D: .; J: TRBJ1-2; size: .; CDR3: CASTRSEDYGYTF; DNA: TGTGCCAGTACACGGTCGGAAGACTATGGCTACACCTTC
V: TRBV19; D: TRBD1; J: TRBJ1-1; size: .; CDR3: CASSNLGQGLIEAFF; DNA: TGTGCCAGTAGTAATCTGGGACAGGGCCTAATTGAAGCTTTCTTT
V: TRBV6-8; D: .; J: TRBJ1-5; size: large; CDR3: CASKGSNQPQHF; DNA: TGTGCCAGCAAAGGGAGCAATCAGCCCCAGCATTTT
V: TRBV11-3; D: .; J: TRBJ1-1; size: few; CDR3: CASSLGSGDNTEAFF; DNA: TGTGCCAGCAGCTTAGGATCGGGGGACAACACTGAAGCTTTCTTT
V: TRBV11-3; D: TRBD2; J: TRBJ2-5; size: large; CDR3: CASSQTSGKETQYF; DNA: TGTGCCAGCAGCCAGACTAGCGGAAAAGAGACCCAGTACTTC
V: TRBV6-8; D: .; J: TRBJ2-7; size: few; CDR3: CASSELGTGQYF; DNA: TGTGCCAGCAGTGAGCTGGGGACGGGGCAGTACTTC
V: TRBV28; D: .; J: TRBJ1-2; size: few; CDR3: CASSPNDGAGYTF; DNA: TGTGCCAGCAGTCCGAATGATGGGGCCGGCTACACCTTC
V: TRBV6-8; D: .; J: TRBJ1-1; size: large; CDR3: CASSYSGSEGTEAFF; DNA: TGTGCCAGCAGTTACTCGGGGTCAGAAGGCACTGAAGCTTTCTTT
V: TRBV10-2; D: .; J: TRBJ2-4; size: .; CDR3: CASTRDGENIQYF; DNA: TGCGCCAGCACCCGGGACGGAGAAAACATTCAGTACTTC
V: TRBV4-1; D: TRBD2; J: TRBJ2-7; size: .; CDR3: CASSPLAGGAYEQYF; DNA: TGCGCCAGCAGCCCCCTAGCGGGAGGCGCCTACGAGCAGTACTTC
V: TRBV5-1; D: .; J: TRBJ2-1; size: .; CDR3: CASSSAGGYNEQFF; DNA: TGCGCCAGCAGCTCAGCGGGCGGGTACAATGAGCAGTTCTTC
V: TRBV6-8; D: TRBD2; J: TRBJ2-1; size: .; CDR3: CASRPRLAGGPSYNEQFF; DNA: TGTGCCAGCAGACCCAGACTAGCGGGAGGGCCGTCTTACAATGAGCAGTTCTTC
V: TRBV11-3; D: TRBD1; J: TRBJ1-6; size: medium-sized; CDR3: CASRRTGADSPLHF; DNA: TGTGCCAGCAGGCGTACAGGGGCAGATTCACCCCTCCACTTT
V: TRBV19; D: TRBD2; J: TRBJ2-1; size: .; CDR3: CASSLGTSGVSSYNEQFF; DNA: TGTGCCAGTAGTTTAGGGACTAGCGGGGTTAGCTCCTACAATGAGCAGTTCTTC
V: TRBV29-1; D: TRBD1; J: TRBJ2-5; size: .; CDR3: CSVDGQGVLETQYF; DNA: TGCAGCGTTGATGGACAGGGGGTTTTGGAGACCCAGTACTTC
V: TRBV6-8; D: .; J: TRBJ1-1; size: .; CDR3: CASRYAGIPEAFF; DNA: TGTGCCAGCAGATACGCAGGGATCCCTGAAGCTTTCTTT
V: TRBV30; D: .; J: TRBJ2-3; size: few; CDR3: CAWSVPAGPTDTQYF; DNA: TGTGCCTGGAGTGTTCCAGCGGGCCCCACAGATACGCAGTATTTT
V: TRBV19; D: .; J: TRBJ1-5; size: .; CDR3: CASSRQSLEPQHF; DNA: TGTGCCAGTAGTAGGCAGAGTCTGGAGCCCCAGCATTTT